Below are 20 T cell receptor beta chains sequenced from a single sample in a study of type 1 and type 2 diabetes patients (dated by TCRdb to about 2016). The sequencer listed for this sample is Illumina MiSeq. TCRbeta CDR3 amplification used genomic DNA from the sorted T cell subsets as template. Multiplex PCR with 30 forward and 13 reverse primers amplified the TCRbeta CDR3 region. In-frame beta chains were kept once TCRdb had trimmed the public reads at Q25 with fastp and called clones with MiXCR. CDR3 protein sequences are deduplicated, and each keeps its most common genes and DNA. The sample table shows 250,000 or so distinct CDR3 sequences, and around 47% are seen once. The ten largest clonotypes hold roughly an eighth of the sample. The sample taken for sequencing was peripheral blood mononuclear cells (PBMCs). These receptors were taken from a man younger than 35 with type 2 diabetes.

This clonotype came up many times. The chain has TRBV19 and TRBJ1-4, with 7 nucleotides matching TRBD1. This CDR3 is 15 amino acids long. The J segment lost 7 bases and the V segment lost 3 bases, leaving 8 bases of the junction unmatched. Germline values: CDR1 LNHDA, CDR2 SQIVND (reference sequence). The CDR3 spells CASSIQRTGSEKLFF. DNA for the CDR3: TGTGCCAGTAGTATCCAGAGGACAGGCAGTGAAAAACTGTTTTTT.

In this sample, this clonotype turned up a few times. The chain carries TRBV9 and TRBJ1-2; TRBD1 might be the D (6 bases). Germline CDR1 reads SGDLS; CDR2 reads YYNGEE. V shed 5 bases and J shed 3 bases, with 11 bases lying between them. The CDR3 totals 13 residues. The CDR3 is CASSAQGYYGYTF. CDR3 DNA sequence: TGTGCCAGCAGTGCACAGGGTTACTATGGCTACACCTTC. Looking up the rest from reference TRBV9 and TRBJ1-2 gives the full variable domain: DSGVTQTPKHLITATGQRVTLRCSPRSGDLSVYWYQQSLDQGLQFLIQYYNGEERAKGNILERFSAQQFPDLHSELNLSSLELGDSALYFCASSAQGYYGYTFGSGTRLTVV.

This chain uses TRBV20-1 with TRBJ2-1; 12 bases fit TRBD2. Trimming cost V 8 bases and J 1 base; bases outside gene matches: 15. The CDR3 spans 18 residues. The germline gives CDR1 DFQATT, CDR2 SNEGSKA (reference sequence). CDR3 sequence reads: CSMSFGGLAGLSYNEQFF. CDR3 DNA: TGCAGTATGTCCTTCGGGGGACTAGCGGGCTTATCCTACAATGAGCAGTTCTTC.

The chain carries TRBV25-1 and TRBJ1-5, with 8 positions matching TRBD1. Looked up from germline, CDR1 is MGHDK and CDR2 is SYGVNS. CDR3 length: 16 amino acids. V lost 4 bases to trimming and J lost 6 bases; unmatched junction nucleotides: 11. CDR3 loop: CASSGPQTGTGQPQHF. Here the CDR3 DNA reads TGTGCCAGCAGTGGCCCTCAGACAGGGACAGGTCAGCCCCAGCATTTT.

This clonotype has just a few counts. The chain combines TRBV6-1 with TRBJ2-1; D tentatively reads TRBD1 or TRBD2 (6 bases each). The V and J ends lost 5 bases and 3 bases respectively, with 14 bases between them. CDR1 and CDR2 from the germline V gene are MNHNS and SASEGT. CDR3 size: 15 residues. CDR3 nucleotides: TGTGCCAGCAGTAGGGGGGAAAGGGTCTACAATGAGCAGTTCTTC. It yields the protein CASSRGERVYNEQFF.

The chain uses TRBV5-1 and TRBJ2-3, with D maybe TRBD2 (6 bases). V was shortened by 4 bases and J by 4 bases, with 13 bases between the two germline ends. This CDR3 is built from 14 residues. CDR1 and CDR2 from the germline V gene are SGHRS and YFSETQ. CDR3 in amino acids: CASSQREQPDTQYF. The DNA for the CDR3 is TGCGCCAGCAGCCAACGGGAGCAGCCAGATACGCAGTATTTT.

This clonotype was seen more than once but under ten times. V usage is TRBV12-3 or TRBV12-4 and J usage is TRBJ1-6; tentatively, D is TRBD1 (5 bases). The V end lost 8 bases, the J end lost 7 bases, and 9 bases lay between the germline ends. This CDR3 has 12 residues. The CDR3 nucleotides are TGTGCCAGCGGAGACAGCAATTCACCCCTCCACTTT. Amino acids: CASGDSNSPLHF.

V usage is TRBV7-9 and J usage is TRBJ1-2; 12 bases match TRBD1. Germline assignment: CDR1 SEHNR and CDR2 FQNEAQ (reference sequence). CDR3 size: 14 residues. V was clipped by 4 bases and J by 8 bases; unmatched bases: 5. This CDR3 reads CASSWGQGALGYTF. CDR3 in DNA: TGTGCCAGCAGCTGGGGACAGGGGGCGCTGGGCTACACCTTC. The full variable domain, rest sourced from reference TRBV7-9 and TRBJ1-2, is DTGVSQNPRHKITKRGQNVTFRCDPISEHNRLYWYRQTLGQGPEFLTYFQNEAQLEKSRLLSDRFSAERPKGSFSTLEIQRTEQGDSAMYLCASSWGQGALGYTFGSGTRLTVV.

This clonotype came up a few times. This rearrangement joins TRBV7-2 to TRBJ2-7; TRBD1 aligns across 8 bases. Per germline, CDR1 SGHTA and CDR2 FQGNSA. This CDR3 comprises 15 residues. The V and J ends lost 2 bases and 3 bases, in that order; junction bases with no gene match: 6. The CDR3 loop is CASSLIAGQGYEQYF. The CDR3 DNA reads TGTGCCAGCAGCTTAATCGCAGGACAGGGCTACGAGCAGTACTTC. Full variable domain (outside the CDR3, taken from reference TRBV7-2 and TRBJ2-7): GAGVSQSPSNKVTEKGKDVELRCDPISGHTALYWYRQSLGQGLEFLIYFQGNSAPDKSGLPSDRFSAERTGGSVSTLTIQRTQQEDSAVYLCASSLIAGQGYEQYFGPGTRLTVT.

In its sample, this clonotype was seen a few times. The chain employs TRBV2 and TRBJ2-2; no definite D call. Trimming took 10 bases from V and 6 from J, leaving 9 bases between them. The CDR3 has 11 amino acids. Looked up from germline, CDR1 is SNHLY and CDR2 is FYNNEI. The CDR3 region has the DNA TGTGCCATCATGGGCCCCGGGGAGCTGTTTTTT. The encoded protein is CAIMGPGELFF.

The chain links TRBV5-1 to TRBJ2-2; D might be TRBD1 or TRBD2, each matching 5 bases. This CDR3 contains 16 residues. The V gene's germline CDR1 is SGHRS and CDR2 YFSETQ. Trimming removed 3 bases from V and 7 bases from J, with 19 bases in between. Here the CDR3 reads CASSWGPIDWHGELFF. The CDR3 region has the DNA TGCGCCAGCAGCTGGGGACCGATCGACTGGCACGGGGAGCTGTTTTTT.

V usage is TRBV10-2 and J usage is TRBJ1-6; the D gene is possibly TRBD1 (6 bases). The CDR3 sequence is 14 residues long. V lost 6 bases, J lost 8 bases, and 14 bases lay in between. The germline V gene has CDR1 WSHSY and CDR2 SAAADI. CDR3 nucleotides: TGCGCCAGCAGCCCCACAGGGTCCGATTCACCCCTCCACTTT. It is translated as CASSPTGSDSPLHF.

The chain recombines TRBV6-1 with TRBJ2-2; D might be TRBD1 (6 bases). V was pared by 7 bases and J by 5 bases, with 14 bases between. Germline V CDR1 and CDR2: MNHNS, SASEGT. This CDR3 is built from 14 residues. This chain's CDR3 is CASIQGIETGELFF. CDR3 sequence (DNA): TGTGCCAGCATCCAGGGGATCGAAACCGGGGAGCTGTTTTTT.

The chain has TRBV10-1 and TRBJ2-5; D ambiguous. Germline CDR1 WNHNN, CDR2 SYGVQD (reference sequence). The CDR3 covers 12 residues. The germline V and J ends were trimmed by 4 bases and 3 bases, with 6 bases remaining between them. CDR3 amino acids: CASSVNKETQYF. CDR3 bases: TGCGCCAGCAGTGTTAACAAAGAGACCCAGTACTTC.

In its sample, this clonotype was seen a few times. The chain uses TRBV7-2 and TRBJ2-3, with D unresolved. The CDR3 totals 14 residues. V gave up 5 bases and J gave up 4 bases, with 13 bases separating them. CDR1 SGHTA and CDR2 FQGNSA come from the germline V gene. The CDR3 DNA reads TGTGCCAGCAGCCCCAGACCGTTGGCAGATACGCAGTATTTT. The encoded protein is CASSPRPLADTQYF. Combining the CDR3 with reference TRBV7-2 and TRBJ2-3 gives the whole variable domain GAGVSQSPSNKVTEKGKDVELRCDPISGHTALYWYRQSLGQGLEFLIYFQGNSAPDKSGLPSDRFSAERTGGSVSTLTIQRTQQEDSAVYLCASSPRPLADTQYFGPGTRLTVL.

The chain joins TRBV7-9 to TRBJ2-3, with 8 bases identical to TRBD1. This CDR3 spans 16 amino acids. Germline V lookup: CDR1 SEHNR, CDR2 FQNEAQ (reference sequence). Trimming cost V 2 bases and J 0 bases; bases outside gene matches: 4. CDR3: CASSLPRTGSTDTQYF. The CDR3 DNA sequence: TGTGCCAGCAGCTTACCTCGGACAGGGAGCACAGATACGCAGTATTTT.

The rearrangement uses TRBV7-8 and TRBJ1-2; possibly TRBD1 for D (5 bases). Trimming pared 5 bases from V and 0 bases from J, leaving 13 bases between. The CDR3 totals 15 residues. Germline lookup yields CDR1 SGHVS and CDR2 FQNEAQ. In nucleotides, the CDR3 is TGTGCCAGCAGCGGGGGACGGCGCCCTAACTATGGCTACACCTTC. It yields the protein CASSGGRRPNYGYTF.

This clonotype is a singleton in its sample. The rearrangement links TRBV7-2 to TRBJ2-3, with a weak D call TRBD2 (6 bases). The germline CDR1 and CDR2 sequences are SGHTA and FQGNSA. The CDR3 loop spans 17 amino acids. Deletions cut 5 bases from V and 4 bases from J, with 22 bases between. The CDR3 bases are TGTGCCAGCAGCCCCGCGATACTAGCTCCCCCCCCAGATACGCAGTATTTT. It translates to CASSPAILAPPPDTQYF.

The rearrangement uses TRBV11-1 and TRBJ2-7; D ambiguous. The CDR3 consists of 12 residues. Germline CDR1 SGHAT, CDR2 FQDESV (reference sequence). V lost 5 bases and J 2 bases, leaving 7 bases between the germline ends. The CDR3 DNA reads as TGTGCCAGCAGCCACCGCGCCTACGAGCAGTACTTC. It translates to CASSHRAYEQYF.

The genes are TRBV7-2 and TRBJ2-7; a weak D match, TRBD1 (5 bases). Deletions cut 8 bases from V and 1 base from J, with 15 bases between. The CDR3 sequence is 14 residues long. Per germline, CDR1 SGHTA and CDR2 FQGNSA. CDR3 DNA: TGTGCCAGCCTTCCGGCAGGGAATTCCTACGAGCAGTACTTC. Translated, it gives CASLPAGNSYEQYF.